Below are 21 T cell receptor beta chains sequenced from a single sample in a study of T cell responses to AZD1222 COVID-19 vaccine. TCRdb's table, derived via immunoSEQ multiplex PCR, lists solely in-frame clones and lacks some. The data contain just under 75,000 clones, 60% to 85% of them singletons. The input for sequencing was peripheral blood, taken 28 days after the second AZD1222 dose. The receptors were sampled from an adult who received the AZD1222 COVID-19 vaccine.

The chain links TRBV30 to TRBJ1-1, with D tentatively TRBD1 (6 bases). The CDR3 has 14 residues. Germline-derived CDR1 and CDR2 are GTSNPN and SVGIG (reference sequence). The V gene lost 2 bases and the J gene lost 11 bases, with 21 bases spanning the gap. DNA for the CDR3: TGTGCCTGGAGTCACAGGGCATACGCCCAAGGGGCTTTCTTT. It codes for CAWSHRAYAQGAFF. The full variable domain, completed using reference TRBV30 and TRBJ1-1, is SQTIHQWPATLVQPVGSPLSLECTVEGTSNPNLYWYRQAAGRGLQLLFYSVGIGQISSEVPQNLSASRPQDRQFILSSKKLLLSDSGFYLCAWSHRAYAQGAFFGQGTRLTVV.

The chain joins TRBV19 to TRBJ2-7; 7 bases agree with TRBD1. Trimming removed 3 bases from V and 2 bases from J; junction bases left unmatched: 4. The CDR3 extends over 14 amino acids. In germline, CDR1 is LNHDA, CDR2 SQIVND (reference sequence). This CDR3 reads CASSMAGTAYEQYF. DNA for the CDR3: TGTGCCAGTAGTATGGCCGGGACAGCCTACGAGCAGTACTTC.

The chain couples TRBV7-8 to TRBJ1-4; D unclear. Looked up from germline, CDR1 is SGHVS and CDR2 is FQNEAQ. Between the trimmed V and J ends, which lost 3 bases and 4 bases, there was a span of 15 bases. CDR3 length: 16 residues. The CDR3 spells CASSFYSGRINEKLFF. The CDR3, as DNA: TGTGCCAGCAGCTTTTATTCTGGCAGGATTAATGAAAAACTGTTTTTT.

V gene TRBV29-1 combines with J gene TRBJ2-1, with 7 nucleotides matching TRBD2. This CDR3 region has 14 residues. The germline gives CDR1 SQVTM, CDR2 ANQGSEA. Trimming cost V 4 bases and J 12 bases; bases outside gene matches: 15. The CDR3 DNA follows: TGCAGCGTTGTTGTAGCGGGTATCCTTGGGGGGCAGTTCTTC. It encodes CSVVVAGILGGQFF.

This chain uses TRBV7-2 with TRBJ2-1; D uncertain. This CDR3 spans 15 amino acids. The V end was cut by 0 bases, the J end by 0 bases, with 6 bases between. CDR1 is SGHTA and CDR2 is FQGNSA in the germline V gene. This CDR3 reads CASSLAPDSYNEQFF. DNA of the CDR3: TGTGCCAGCAGCTTAGCGCCAGACTCCTACAATGAGCAGTTCTTC.

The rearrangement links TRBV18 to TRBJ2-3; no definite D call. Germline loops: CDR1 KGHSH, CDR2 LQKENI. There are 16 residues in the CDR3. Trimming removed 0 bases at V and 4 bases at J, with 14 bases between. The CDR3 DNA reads TGTGCCAGCTCACCACCGGACGTGGTAGGTCCAGATACGCAGTATTTT. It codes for CASSPPDVVGPDTQYF.

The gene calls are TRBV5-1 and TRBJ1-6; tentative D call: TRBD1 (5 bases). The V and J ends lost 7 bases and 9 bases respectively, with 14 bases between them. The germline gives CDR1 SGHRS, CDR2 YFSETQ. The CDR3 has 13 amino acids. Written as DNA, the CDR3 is TGCGCCAGCTCGACGGGGCCGGGTTCACCCCTCCACTTT. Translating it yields CASSTGPGSPLHF. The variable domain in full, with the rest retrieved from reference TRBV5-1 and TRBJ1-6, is KAGVTQTPRYLIKTRGQQVTLSCSPISGHRSVSWYQQTPGQGLQFLFEYFSETQRNKGNFPGRFSGRQFSNSRSEMNVSTLELGDSALYLCASSTGPGSPLHFGNGTRLTVT.

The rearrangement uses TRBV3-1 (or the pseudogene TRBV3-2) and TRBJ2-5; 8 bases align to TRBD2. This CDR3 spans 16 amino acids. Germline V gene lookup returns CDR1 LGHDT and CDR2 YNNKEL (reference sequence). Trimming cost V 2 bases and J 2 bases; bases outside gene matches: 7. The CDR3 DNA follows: TGTGCCAGCAGCCAATATTTGCGGGGGGAACAAGAGACCCAGTACTTC. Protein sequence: CASSQYLRGEQETQYF.

The CDR3 region has the DNA TGTGCCAGCAGCTTAGTCGGGTCTTCCGGTGAAAAACTGTTTTTT. Protein product: CASSLVGSSGEKLFF. The genes are TRBV11-2 and TRBJ1-4; D is undetermined. The V gene's germline CDR1 is SGHAT and CDR2 FQNNGV. Trimming stripped 1 base from V and 7 bases from J, with 13 bases between. CDR3 length: 15 residues.

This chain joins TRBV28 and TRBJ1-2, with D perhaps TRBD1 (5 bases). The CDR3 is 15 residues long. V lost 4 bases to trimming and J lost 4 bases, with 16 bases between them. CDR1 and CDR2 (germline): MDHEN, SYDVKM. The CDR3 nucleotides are TGTGCCAGCAGTTCCGCCGGGGGTCCGTCCTATGGCTACACCTTC. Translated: CASSSAGGPSYGYTF.

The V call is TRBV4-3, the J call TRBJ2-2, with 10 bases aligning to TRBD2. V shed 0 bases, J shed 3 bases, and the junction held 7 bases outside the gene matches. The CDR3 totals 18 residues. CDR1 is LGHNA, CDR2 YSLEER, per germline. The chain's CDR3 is CASSQDELAGLYTGELFF. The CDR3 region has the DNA TGCGCCAGCAGCCAAGATGAACTAGCGGGATTATACACCGGGGAGCTGTTTTTT.

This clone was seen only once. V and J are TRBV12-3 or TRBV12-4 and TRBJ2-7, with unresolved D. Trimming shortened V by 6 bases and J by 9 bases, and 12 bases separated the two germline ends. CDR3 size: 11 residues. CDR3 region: CASSSSRGQYF. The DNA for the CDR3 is TGTGCCAGCAGCAGTAGTCGAGGGCAGTACTTC.

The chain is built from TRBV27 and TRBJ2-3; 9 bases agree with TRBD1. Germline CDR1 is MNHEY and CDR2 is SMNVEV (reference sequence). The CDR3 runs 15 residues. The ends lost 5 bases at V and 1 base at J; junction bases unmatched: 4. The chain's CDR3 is CASSPGQGGTDTQYF. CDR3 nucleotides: TGTGCCAGCAGTCCGGGACAGGGCGGCACAGATACGCAGTATTTT.

Here the CDR3 reads CASSQSRTTTDTQYF. CDR3 coding DNA: TGCGCCAGCAGCCAAAGTCGGACTACCACAGATACGCAGTATTTT. The chain recombines TRBV4-3 with TRBJ2-3; TRBD2 might be the D (6 bases). This CDR3 spans 15 amino acids. CDR1 LGHNA and CDR2 YSLEER come from the germline V gene. V was clipped by 2 bases and J by 2 bases, with 11 bases between them.

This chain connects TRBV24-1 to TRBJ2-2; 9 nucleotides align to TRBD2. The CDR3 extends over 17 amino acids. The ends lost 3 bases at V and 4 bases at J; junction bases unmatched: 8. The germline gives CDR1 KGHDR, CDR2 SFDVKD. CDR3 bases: TGTGCCACCAGTGATCTCTATCTAGCGGGATCCACCGGGGAGCTGTTTTTT. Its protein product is CATSDLYLAGSTGELFF.

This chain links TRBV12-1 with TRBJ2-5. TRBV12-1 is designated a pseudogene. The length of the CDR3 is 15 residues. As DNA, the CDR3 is TGTGCCAGCAGCCCGCCTCAACGGGCTCGGTGGGCCCAGTACTTC. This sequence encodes CASSPPQRARWAQYF.

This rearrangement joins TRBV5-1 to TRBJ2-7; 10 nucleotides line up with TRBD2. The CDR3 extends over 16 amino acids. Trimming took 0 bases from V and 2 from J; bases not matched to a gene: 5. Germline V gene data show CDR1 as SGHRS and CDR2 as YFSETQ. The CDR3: CASSLALAGGPYEQYF. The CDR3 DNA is TGCGCCAGCAGCTTGGCTTTAGCGGGAGGACCCTACGAGCAGTACTTC. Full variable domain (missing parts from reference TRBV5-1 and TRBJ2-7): KAGVTQTPRYLIKTRGQQVTLSCSPISGHRSVSWYQQTPGQGLQFLFEYFSETQRNKGNFPGRFSGRQFSNSRSEMNVSTLELGDSALYLCASSLALAGGPYEQYFGPGTRLTVT.

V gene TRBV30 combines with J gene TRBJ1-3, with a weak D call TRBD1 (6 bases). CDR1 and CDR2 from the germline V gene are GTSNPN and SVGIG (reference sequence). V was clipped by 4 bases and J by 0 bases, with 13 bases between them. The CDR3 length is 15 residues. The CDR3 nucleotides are TGTGCCTGGATGACAGGATCCCCCTCTGGAAACACCATATATTTT. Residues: CAWMTGSPSGNTIYF.

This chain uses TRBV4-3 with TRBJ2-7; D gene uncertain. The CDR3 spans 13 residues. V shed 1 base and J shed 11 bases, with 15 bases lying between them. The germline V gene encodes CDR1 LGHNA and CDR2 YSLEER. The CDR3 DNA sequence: TGCGCCAGCAGCCAAGCATGGGCCGCCCGTGAGTACTTC. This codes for CASSQAWAAREYF.

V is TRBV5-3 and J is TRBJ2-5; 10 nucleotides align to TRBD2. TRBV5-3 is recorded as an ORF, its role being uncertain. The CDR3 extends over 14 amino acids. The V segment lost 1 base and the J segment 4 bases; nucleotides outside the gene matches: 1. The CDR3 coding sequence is TGTGCCAGAAGCTTGCTAGCGGGAGCAGAGACCCAGTACTTC. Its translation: CARSLLAGAETQYF.

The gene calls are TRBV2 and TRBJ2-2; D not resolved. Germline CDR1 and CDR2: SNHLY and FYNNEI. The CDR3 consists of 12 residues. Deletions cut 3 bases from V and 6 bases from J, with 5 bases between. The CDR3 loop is CASSDDSGELFF. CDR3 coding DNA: TGTGCCAGCAGTGATGATTCCGGGGAGCTGTTTTTT.